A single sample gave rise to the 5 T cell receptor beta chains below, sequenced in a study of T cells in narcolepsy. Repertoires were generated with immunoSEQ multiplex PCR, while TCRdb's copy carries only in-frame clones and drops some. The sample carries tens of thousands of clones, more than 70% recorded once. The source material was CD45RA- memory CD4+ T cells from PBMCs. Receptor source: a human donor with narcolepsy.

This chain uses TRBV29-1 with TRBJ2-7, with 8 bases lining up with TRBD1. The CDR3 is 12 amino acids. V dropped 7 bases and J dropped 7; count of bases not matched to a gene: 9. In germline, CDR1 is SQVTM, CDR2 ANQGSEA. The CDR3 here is CSARQGAREQYF. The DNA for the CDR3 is TGCAGCGCCCGGCAGGGGGCGCGAGAGCAGTACTTC.

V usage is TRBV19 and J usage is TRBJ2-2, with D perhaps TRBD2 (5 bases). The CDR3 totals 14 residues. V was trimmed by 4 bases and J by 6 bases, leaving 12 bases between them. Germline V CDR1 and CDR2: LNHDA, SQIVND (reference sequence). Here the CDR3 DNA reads TGTGCCAGTAGTAGGTCGAGGGAGCCCGGGGAGCTGTTTTTT. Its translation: CASSRSREPGELFF.

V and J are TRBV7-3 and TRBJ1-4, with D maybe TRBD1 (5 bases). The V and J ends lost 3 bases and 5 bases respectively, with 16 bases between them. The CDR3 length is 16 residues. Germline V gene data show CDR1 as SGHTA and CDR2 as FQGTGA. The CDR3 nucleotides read TGTGCCAGCAGCTTTTTAACAGGTCGAGGGAATGAAAAACTGTTTTTT. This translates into CASSFLTGRGNEKLFF.

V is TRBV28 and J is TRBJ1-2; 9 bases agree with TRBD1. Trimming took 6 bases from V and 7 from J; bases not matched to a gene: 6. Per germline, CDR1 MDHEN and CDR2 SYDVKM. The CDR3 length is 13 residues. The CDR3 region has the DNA TGTGCCAGCAGGTTCCGGGACAGGGCTGGCTACACCTTC. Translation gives CASRFRDRAGYTF.

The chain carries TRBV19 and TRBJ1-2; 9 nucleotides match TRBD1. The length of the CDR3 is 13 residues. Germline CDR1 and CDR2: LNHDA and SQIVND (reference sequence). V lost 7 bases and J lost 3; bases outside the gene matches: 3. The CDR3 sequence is CASNRGQDYGYTF. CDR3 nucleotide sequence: TGTGCCAGTAACAGGGGGCAAGACTATGGCTACACCTTC.